These 15 T cell receptor beta chains were sequenced from one sample in a study of human T cells and chemical hapten exposure. TCRdb re-derived calls from the RACE reads in MiXCR, one entry per CDR3 protein. Among around 80,000 distinct CDR3 sequences listed, 6.5% to 8.5% were seen once. This sample's time point: patch test 2, 6 weeks after DPC sensitization. The treatment: therapeutic diphenylcyclopropenone sensitization with weekly scalp DPC. The material was whole blood, obtained in connection with sensitization to the hapten diphenylcyclopropenone (DPC). Source of these receptors: a woman aged 25 to 39 with alopecia areata. Some clones in this sample may be carry-over from other donors' samples.

The rearrangement uses TRBV20-1 and TRBJ1-4, with D tentatively TRBD1 (5 bases). The CDR3 is 11 amino acids. Germline V gene sequence: CDR1 DFQATT, CDR2 SNEGSKA (reference sequence). The CDR3 DNA reads as TGCAGCCAGGGAGGAGGTGAAAAACTGTTTTTT. Translating it yields CSQGGGEKLFF.

A note on this clonotype: One base away lies a much larger clone, so this may be a sequencing read error. The rearrangement joins TRBV30 to TRBJ1-5; D gene uncertain. There are 12 residues in the CDR3. The germline V gene encodes CDR1 GTSNPN and CDR2 SVGIG (reference sequence). CDR3 residues: CAWRKTNQPQNF. CDR3 coding DNA: TGTGCCTGGAGAAAGACCAATCAGCCCCAGAATTTT.

This clonotype showed up just a few times. V usage is TRBV6-2 or TRBV6-3 and J usage is TRBJ1-1; D gene uncertain. The germline V gene has CDR1 MNHEY and CDR2 SVGEGT. CDR3 length: 14 amino acids. The V end lost 3 bases, the J end lost 1 base, and 9 bases lay between the germline ends. This CDR3 reads CASSYATTNTEAFF. As DNA, the CDR3 is TGTGCCAGCAGTTATGCGACTACGAACACTGAAGCTTTCTTT.

This clonotype came up a few times. V usage is TRBV12-3 or TRBV12-4 and J usage is TRBJ2-7, with 8 nucleotides matching TRBD1. The V segment lost 1 base and the J segment 4 bases; nucleotides outside the gene matches: 9. The CDR3 loop spans 16 amino acids. This CDR3 reads CASSLGGQARRYEQYF. The CDR3 region has the DNA TGTGCCAGCAGTTTAGGGGGACAGGCCAGAAGGTACGAGCAGTACTTC.

This clonotype has ten or more counts. V gene TRBV11-2 combines with J gene TRBJ1-1; D remains unclear. The CDR3 is 14 amino acids. CDR1 SGHAT and CDR2 FQNNGV come from the germline V gene. V lost 2 bases and J lost 5, with 12 bases in between. The CDR3 reads CASSLKVGKTEAFF. The CDR3 DNA follows: TGTGCCAGCAGCTTAAAGGTAGGGAAGACTGAAGCTTTCTTT. Supplemented by reference TRBV11-2 and TRBJ1-1, the full variable domain reads EAGVAQSPRYKIIEKRQSVAFWCNPISGHATLYWYQQILGQGPKLLIQFQNNGVVDDSQLPKDRFSAERLKGVDSTLKIQPAKLEDSAVYLCASSLKVGKTEAFFGQGTRLTVV.

The V gene is TRBV5-1, the J gene TRBJ2-1; 12 bases are a match to TRBD2. V lost 0 bases and J lost 8; bases outside the gene matches: 3. Germline assignment: CDR1 SGHRS and CDR2 YFSETQ. This CDR3 spans 15 amino acids. The CDR3 DNA follows: TGCGCCAGCAGCTTGGGACTAGCGGGGGTGGATGAGCAGTTCTTC. Amino acids: CASSLGLAGVDEQFF.

This clonotype has only a few counts. The chain joins TRBV12-5 to TRBJ2-3, with D possibly matching TRBD1 (5 bases). V was trimmed by 9 bases and J by 1 base, leaving 11 bases between them. The germline V gene has CDR1 LGHNT and CDR2 FRNRAP. The CDR3 totals 13 residues. CDR3 sequence (DNA): TGTGCTAGCGCCAGGGAAGGCACAGATACGCAGTATTTT. It encodes CASAREGTDTQYF.

The chain has TRBV6-1 and TRBJ1-6; TRBD1 might be the D (5 bases). CDR1 and CDR2 from the germline V gene are MNHNS and SASEGT. V dropped 3 bases and J dropped 0 bases, with 12 bases sitting between them. There are 17 residues in the CDR3. The CDR3 is CASSDVQGSSYNSPLHF. CDR3 in DNA: TGTGCCAGCAGTGACGTCCAGGGAAGCTCCTATAATTCACCCCTCCACTTT.

This sequence joins TRBV2 and TRBJ1-4, with 7 positions matching TRBD1. With V trimmed by 8 bases and J by 3 bases, 6 bases remained unmatched. This CDR3 contains 14 residues. Germline values: CDR1 SNHLY, CDR2 FYNNEI. The CDR3 here is CASQGGLSNEKLFF. CDR3 in DNA: TGTGCCAGCCAGGGGGGTCTATCTAATGAAAAACTGTTTTTT.

This clonotype was counted between two and nine times. This sequence joins TRBV12-5 and TRBJ1-3, with 7 bases aligning to TRBD1. V lost 6 bases and J lost 0; bases outside the gene matches: 8. CDR3 length equals 16 residues. Per germline, CDR1 LGHNT and CDR2 FRNRAP. This CDR3 is CASGFLGQLSGNTIYF. The CDR3 nucleotides are TGTGCTAGTGGATTCTTGGGACAGCTCTCTGGAAACACCATATATTTT.

This clonotype came up many times. CDR3 sequence (DNA): TGTGCCATGAAGCGGGGGGGCCTAGATACGCAGTATTTT. Encoded protein: CAMKRGGLDTQYF. V is TRBV2 and J is TRBJ2-3; 10 bases fit TRBD2. This CDR3 is 13 amino acids long. From germline, CDR1 is SNHLY and CDR2 FYNNEI. V shed 10 bases and J 5 bases; nucleotides not matched to a gene: 6.

This chain links TRBV12-3 or TRBV12-4 with TRBJ1-5; 7 bases map to TRBD1. The length of the CDR3 is 15 residues. With 4 bases clipped from V and 1 base from J, the junction kept 4 bases outside the gene matches. The CDR3 nucleotides read TGTGCCAGCAGTTCCCAGGGGGGGAGCAATCAGCCCCAGCATTTT. It yields the protein CASSSQGGSNQPQHF.

This clonotype showed up many times. The rearrangement joins TRBV30 to TRBJ1-4; D not certain. V dropped 4 bases and J dropped 5 bases, with 11 bases sitting between them. This CDR3 region has 13 residues. Per germline, CDR1 GTSNPN and CDR2 SVGIG (reference sequence). The CDR3 spells CAWTDIMNEKLFF. CDR3 nucleotides: TGTGCCTGGACCGACATAATGAATGAAAAACTGTTTTTT.

This clonotype is deemed medium-sized. The genes are TRBV3-1 and TRBJ2-3, with 10 bases matching TRBD2. This CDR3 has 15 residues. The V segment lost 4 bases and the J segment 4 bases; nucleotides outside the gene matches: 5. From germline, CDR1 is LGHDT and CDR2 YNNKEL (reference sequence). The CDR3 region has the DNA TGTGCCAGCAGCCCCAGCGGGGGGGCCGCAGATACGCAGTATTTT. This encodes CASSPSGGAADTQYF.

This clonotype came up many times. The rearrangement uses TRBV12-3 or TRBV12-4 and TRBJ1-1, with a tentative D call TRBD1 (6 bases). The CDR3 sequence is 14 residues long. V lost 4 bases and J lost 7, with 16 bases in between. CDR3 amino acids: CASSSQGFEVEAFF. Written as DNA, the CDR3 is TGTGCCAGCAGTTCACAGGGCTTTGAGGTTGAAGCTTTCTTT.